This TCR beta chain was obtained from a study of T cells after posttransplantation cyclophosphamide. In this sample, this clone is medium-sized (0.01 to 0.1%). Antigen: not known. A marrow graft followed busulfan-fludarabine conditioning, with cyclophosphamide on days +3 and +4. Study-wide points: Donor CD8+ memory clones often dominated recipient blood repertoires at later times. Skin or GI-infiltrating T cells shared few TRB sequences with blood. After PTCy, TRB diversity resembled that of CNI/methotrexate controls.

Data came from immunoSEQ multiplex PCR; TCRdb stores just in-frame clones and leaves some out. The sample has approximately 1,500 clones, none seen only once. This TCR derives from a male patient between 60 and 69 years old who received an allogeneic stem cell transplant from an unrelated donor, was CMV-positive, and had acute and chronic GVHD. Some of the T cells might come from the graft donor. Sequenced here: PBMCs, sampled about 350 days after allogeneic stem cell transplant with posttransplant cyclophosphamide.

The CDR3 sequence: CASSIRAGINEQYF. The CDR3 nucleotides are TGTGCCAGCAGCATCCGCGCGGGGATCAACGAGCAGTACTTC. This sequence joins TRBV5-5 and TRBJ2-7; tentatively, D is TRBD2 (6 bases). The germline V and J ends were trimmed by 4 bases and 5 bases, with 16 bases remaining between them. The CDR3 sequence is 14 residues long. Per the germline V gene, CDR1 is SGHKS and CDR2 is YYEKEE (reference sequence).